These 7 T cell receptor beta chains originate from one sample sequenced in a study of blood T cells in healthy people across ages. The use of a sample-barcoded 5' primer and a J-beta primer mix characterized a second PCR of roughly 6 to 11 cycles. TCRdb reanalysed the 5' RACE reads using MiXCR and keeps one entry per CDR3 protein. Of hundreds of thousands of distinct CDR3 sequences listed, around two fifths are singletons. Sequenced input: blood. Source of these receptors: an older man in good health.

There are a few counts of this clonotype. The chain joins TRBV12-3 or TRBV12-4 to TRBJ2-1; 11 bases are a match to TRBD2. The CDR3 spans 15 residues. Trimming took 6 bases from V and 6 from J; bases not matched to a gene: 7. The CDR3: CASSPASGRPNEQFF. CDR3 in DNA: TGTGCCAGCAGCCCGGCTAGCGGGAGGCCCAATGAGCAGTTCTTC.

This clonotype was counted a few times. The J gene is TRBJ2-4, the V gene TRBV20-1; tentative D call: TRBD1 (5 bases). Deletions cut 0 bases from V and 0 bases from J, with 9 bases between. Germline lookup yields CDR1 DFQATT and CDR2 SNEGSKA (reference sequence). The CDR3 length is 15 residues. The CDR3 coding sequence is TGCAGTGCTAGAGATGTTGGGGCAGCCAAAAACATTCAGTACTTC. The encoded protein is CSARDVGAAKNIQYF.

The chain carries TRBV6-5 and TRBJ2-1, with TRBD1 identical over 12 bases. V shed 6 bases and J 8 bases; nucleotides not matched to a gene: 8. In germline, CDR1 is MNHEY, CDR2 SVGAGI. The CDR3 totals 15 residues. In DNA, the CDR3 is TGTGCCAGCAGCCCTGGGACAGGGGGCCTAGATGAGCAGTTCTTC. Protein: CASSPGTGGLDEQFF.

This clonotype was recorded many times. V usage is TRBV29-1 and J usage is TRBJ2-7; D may be TRBD2 (5 bases). Germline V CDR1 and CDR2: SQVTM, ANQGSEA. Trimming shortened V by 4 bases and J by 4 bases, and 14 bases separated the two germline ends. The CDR3 runs 13 residues. The CDR3 DNA sequence: TGCAGCGTTGGCCGAGGGAGAGGTTACGAGCAGTACTTC. Translated, it gives CSVGRGRGYEQYF.

A few counts support this clonotype. V is TRBV29-1 and J is TRBJ2-7; D remains unclear. In germline, CDR1 is SQVTM, CDR2 ANQGSEA. The CDR3 is 14 amino acids. The ends were cut back, 5 bases at V and 0 bases at J, with 14 bases in the middle. CDR3 sequence: CSVSSSQSSYEQYF. CDR3 nucleotide sequence: TGCAGCGTTTCCTCGAGCCAGAGCTCCTACGAGCAGTACTTC.

The chain recombines TRBV11-2 with TRBJ1-4; 9 bases agree with TRBD1. This CDR3 comprises 15 residues. Germline V CDR1 and CDR2: SGHAT, FQNNGV. The V and J ends lost 4 bases and 4 bases, in that order; junction bases with no gene match: 4. CDR3 residues: CASSWGTGINEKLFF. CDR3 in DNA: TGTGCCAGCAGCTGGGGGACAGGGATTAATGAAAAACTGTTTTTT.

This clonotype was seen a few times. The chain uses TRBV20-1 and TRBJ2-5; D is ambiguous. The CDR3 totals 13 residues. V was pared by 0 bases and J by 0 bases, with 5 bases between. Germline loops: CDR1 DFQATT, CDR2 SNEGSKA (reference sequence). The CDR3 is CSARETNQETQYF. CDR3 sequence (DNA): TGCAGTGCTAGAGAAACCAACCAAGAGACCCAGTACTTC.